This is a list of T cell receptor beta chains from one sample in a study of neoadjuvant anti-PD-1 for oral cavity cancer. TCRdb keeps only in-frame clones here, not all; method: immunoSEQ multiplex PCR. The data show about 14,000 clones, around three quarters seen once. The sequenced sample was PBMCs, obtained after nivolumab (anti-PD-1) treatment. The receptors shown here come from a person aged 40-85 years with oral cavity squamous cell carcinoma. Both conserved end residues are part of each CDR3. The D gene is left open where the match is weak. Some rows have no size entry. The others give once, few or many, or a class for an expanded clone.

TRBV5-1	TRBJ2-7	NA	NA	TGCGCCAGCAGCCTGGAGGTGGGGCCGACCTACGAGCAGTACTTC	CASSLEVGPTYEQYF
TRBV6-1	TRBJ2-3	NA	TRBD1	TGTGCCAGCAGTCTCGGACAGGGGGTGACAGATACGCAGTATTTT	CASSLGQGVTDTQYF
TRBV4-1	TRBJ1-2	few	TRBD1	TGCGCCAGCAGCCAAGCTTCCGGGACAGGCGTTAACTATGGCTACACCTTC	CASSQASGTGVNYGYTF
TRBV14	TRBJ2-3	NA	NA	TGTGCCAGCAGCCAAGAATGGAAAGGGGGGCTGAGCACAGATACGCAGTATTTT	CASSQEWKGGLSTDTQYF
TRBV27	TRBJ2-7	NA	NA	TGTGCCAGCAGTTTATTCGCGGCTTCCTACGAGCAGTACTTC	CASSLFAASYEQYF
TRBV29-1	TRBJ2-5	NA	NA	TGCAGCGTTGCACCGAGGGTCGAGACCCAGTACTTC	CSVAPRVETQYF
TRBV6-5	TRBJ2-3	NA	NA	TGTGCCAGCAGTTTACGAGTCGCAGATACGCAGTATTTT	CASSLRVADTQYF
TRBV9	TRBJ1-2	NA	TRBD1	TGTGCCAGCAGCGTGGGACAGGGGACCTATGGCTACACCTTC	CASSVGQGTYGYTF
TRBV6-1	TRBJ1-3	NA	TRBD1	TGTGCCAGCATTACCGACAGGGGTAAAAACACCATATATTTT	CASITDRGKNTIYF
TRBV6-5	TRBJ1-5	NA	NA	TGTGCCAGCAGTTATAATGGGGCGAATCAGCCCCAGCATTTT	CASSYNGANQPQHF
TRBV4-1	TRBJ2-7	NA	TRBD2	TGCGCCAGCAGCCAAGCGGGGACTAGCGGGACGGTCGAGCAGTACTTC	CASSQAGTSGTVEQYF
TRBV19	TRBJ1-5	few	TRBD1	TGTGCCAGTAGCGGGACAGGGGGCGGCCAGCCCCAGCATTTT	CASSGTGGGQPQHF
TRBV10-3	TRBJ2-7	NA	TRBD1	TGTGCCATCAGTGCAGGACAGGGCTACGAGCAGTACTTC	CAISAGQGYEQYF
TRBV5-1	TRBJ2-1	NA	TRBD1	TGCGCCAGCAGCTTGCAAAGACAGGGGTCGAATGAGCAGTTCTTC	CASSLQRQGSNEQFF